These 25 T cell receptor beta chains share one sample of origin, sequenced in a study of T cell responses to AZD1222 COVID-19 vaccine. Clones were sequenced by immunoSEQ multiplex PCR, and TCRdb holds only the in-frame ones, with some missing. Of around 94,000 clones in the sample, more than 70% are singletons; the top ten hold roughly 19%. Sequences were derived from peripheral blood, sampled on day 0 of AZD1222 vaccination. The receptors derive from an adult in good health.

A few counts support this clone. The J gene is TRBJ1-1, the V gene TRBV6-5; no clear D gene. The CDR3 runs 14 residues. From germline, CDR1 is MNHEY and CDR2 SVGAGI. Trimming removed 8 bases at V and 1 base at J, with 14 bases between. The CDR3 region is CASAETRRNTEAFF. In DNA form, the CDR3 reads TGTGCCAGCGCAGAGACACGGAGGAACACTGAAGCTTTCTTT.

This chain connects TRBV5-4 to TRBJ1-1; TRBD1 might be the D (6 bases). The V end was cut by 0 bases, the J end by 1 base, with 7 bases between. Per the germline V gene, CDR1 is SGHNT and CDR2 is YYREEE (reference sequence). The CDR3 runs to 14 residues. Here the CDR3 reads CASSLGQANTEAFF. In DNA form, the CDR3 reads TGTGCCAGCAGCTTGGGACAGGCGAACACTGAAGCTTTCTTT.

This clone appeared a single time. The chain combines TRBV2 with TRBJ2-3; tentatively, D is TRBD1 (5 bases). CDR3 length equals 14 residues. Trimming removed 8 bases from V and 0 bases from J, with 12 bases in between. Germline V gene lookup returns CDR1 SNHLY and CDR2 FYNNEI. In DNA form, the CDR3 reads TGTGCCAGCCGACAGTTTTTTAGCACAGATACGCAGTATTTT. It translates to CASRQFFSTDTQYF.

The rearrangement links TRBV12-3 or TRBV12-4 to TRBJ1-1; D ambiguous. The CDR3 consists of 11 residues. Trimming shortened V by 3 bases and J by 11 bases, and 10 bases separated the two germline ends. CDR3 in amino acids: CASSFLGEAFF. In nucleotides, the CDR3 is TGTGCCAGCAGTTTCCTCGGTGAGGCTTTCTTT.

J is TRBJ1-2 and V is TRBV7-2, with a tentative D call TRBD1 (5 bases). CDR1 SGHTA and CDR2 FQGNSA come from the germline V gene. Trimming left V 3 bases short and J 4 bases short, with 15 bases between. CDR3 length equals 15 residues. The CDR3, as DNA: TGTGCCAGCAGCTTCTTGGGGCGGGAGATCTATGGCTACACCTTC. Amino acid sequence: CASSFLGREIYGYTF. The variable domain in full, completed from reference TRBV7-2 and TRBJ1-2, reads GAGVSQSPSNKVTEKGKDVELRCDPISGHTALYWYRQSLGQGLEFLIYFQGNSAPDKSGLPSDRFSAERTGGSVSTLTIQRTQQEDSAVYLCASSFLGREIYGYTFGSGTRLTVV.

The gene calls are TRBV5-4 and TRBJ1-1; 8 bases match TRBD1. After removal of 4 bases from V and 2 bases from J, the junction contained 4 bases not matched to a gene. The CDR3 contains 14 residues. In germline, CDR1 is SGHNT, CDR2 YYREEE (reference sequence). CDR3 in amino acids: CASSQTGGNTEAFF. CDR3 DNA sequence: TGTGCCAGCAGCCAAACAGGGGGAAACACTGAAGCTTTCTTT.

Written as DNA, the CDR3 is TGTGCCAGCAGCAGGGAACAGGGGAGCTACACCTTC. Protein sequence: CASSREQGSYTF. The rearrangement links TRBV7-9 to TRBJ1-2, with 7 bases matching TRBD1. The ends lost 5 bases at V and 9 bases at J; junction bases unmatched: 6. CDR1 and CDR2 from the germline V gene are SEHNR and FQNEAQ (reference sequence). This CDR3 comprises 12 residues.

This clone turned up a few times. The CDR3 DNA reads as TGTGCCAGCAGCTTAGAAGCGGACGGGAAGATATACGAGCAGTACTTC. It translates to CASSLEADGKIYEQYF. The V call is TRBV7-6, the J call TRBJ2-7; tentatively, D is TRBD2 (5 bases). CDR3 length: 16 amino acids. Germline lookup yields CDR1 SGHVS and CDR2 FNYEAQ. V lost 1 base, J lost 4 bases, and 17 bases lay in between.

The chain links TRBV15 to TRBJ1-2; maybe TRBD1 (5 bases). The CDR3 length is 14 residues. The germline V and J ends were trimmed by 5 bases and 3 bases, with 13 bases remaining between them. Germline V gene lookup returns CDR1 LNHNV and CDR2 YYDKDF (reference sequence). CDR3 sequence (DNA): TGTGCCACCAGCGTCCAGGGTCCCGACTATGGCTACACCTTC. It is translated as CATSVQGPDYGYTF.

J is TRBJ1-5 and V is TRBV28; 7 nucleotides agree with TRBD1. Looked up from germline, CDR1 is MDHEN and CDR2 is SYDVKM. This CDR3 region has 15 residues. V trimming: 3 bases; J trimming: 3 bases; junction bases outside the gene matches: 5. Here the CDR3 reads CASSFRGQLNQPQHF. The DNA of the CDR3 is TGTGCCAGCAGTTTTAGGGGACAGCTCAATCAGCCCCAGCATTTT. The full variable domain, in which reference TRBV28 and TRBJ1-5 provide the parts outside the CDR3, is DVKVTQSSRYLVKRTGEKVFLECVQDMDHENMFWYRQDPGLGLRLIYFSYDVKMKEKGDIPEGYSVSREKKERFSLILESASTNQTSMYLCASSFRGQLNQPQHFGDGTRLSIL.

V is TRBV5-1 and J is TRBJ2-1; the D gene is possibly TRBD2 (6 bases). V gave up 4 bases and J gave up 5 bases, with 13 bases separating them. The CDR3 is 14 amino acids. Germline CDR1 reads SGHRS; CDR2 reads YFSETQ. The CDR3 DNA is TGCGCCAGCAGCCCGCTACTAGCAGACAATGAGCAGTTCTTC. Translated, it gives CASSPLLADNEQFF.

This clone has just one count. The CDR3, as DNA: TGTGCCAGCAGCCAAGACGGGTTACAGCCCCAGCATTTT. As protein: CASSQDGLQPQHF. This chain joins TRBV3-1 (or the pseudogene TRBV3-2) and TRBJ1-5; D remains unclear. The CDR3 runs 13 residues. Germline values: CDR1 LGHDT, CDR2 YNNKEL (reference sequence). The V gene lost 0 bases and the J gene lost 7 bases, with 7 bases spanning the gap.

This rearrangement joins TRBV6-5 to TRBJ1-1; no clear D gene. The CDR3 covers 13 residues. The germline gives CDR1 MNHEY, CDR2 SVGAGI. V gave up 7 bases and J gave up 0 bases, with 9 bases separating them. Written as DNA, the CDR3 is TGTGCCAGCACTAAACCTATGAACACTGAAGCTTTCTTT. Protein sequence: CASTKPMNTEAFF.

CDR3 bases: TGCGCCAGCAGCTTGGTCGGGGGCGCGGGCACTGAAGCTTTCTTT. Encoded protein: CASSLVGGAGTEAFF. This chain uses TRBV5-1 with TRBJ1-1, with a weak D call TRBD1 (6 bases). Germline V gene sequence: CDR1 SGHRS, CDR2 YFSETQ. The CDR3 runs to 15 residues. V lost 0 bases and J 4 bases, leaving 13 bases between the germline ends.

This clone has more than one count but fewer than ten. The chain recombines TRBV5-4 with TRBJ1-1; 9 nucleotides match TRBD1. The CDR3 loop spans 14 amino acids. CDR1 and CDR2 from the germline V gene are SGHNT and YYREEE (reference sequence). The V and J ends lost 7 bases and 2 bases, in that order; junction bases with no gene match: 6. The CDR3 here is CASVDRGTNTEAFF. In DNA, the CDR3 is TGTGCCAGCGTAGACAGGGGGACCAACACTGAAGCTTTCTTT.

This chain links TRBV16 with TRBJ1-2; 9 positions match TRBD1. Trimming took 2 bases from V and 7 from J; bases not matched to a gene: 14. The CDR3 loop spans 17 amino acids. Germline V gene lookup returns CDR1 KGHSY and CDR2 FQNENV. CDR3 coding DNA: TGTGCCAGCAGCCAACCCCCCGGGACAGGGTTAAGGGGTGGCTACACCTTC. Protein sequence: CASSQPPGTGLRGGYTF.

The gene calls are TRBV27 and TRBJ2-2; the D call may be TRBD1 or TRBD2 (5 bases each). V dropped 6 bases and J dropped 4 bases, with 12 bases sitting between them. This CDR3 is 14 amino acids long. Germline CDR1 is MNHEY and CDR2 is SMNVEV (reference sequence). The CDR3: CASRLRGATGELFF. The CDR3 nucleotides read TGTGCCAGCAGATTGAGGGGAGCCACCGGGGAGCTGTTTTTT.

This chain uses TRBV2 with TRBJ2-7; 13 positions agree with TRBD2. The CDR3 has 15 amino acids. The V segment lost 6 bases and the J segment 3 bases; nucleotides outside the gene matches: 5. CDR1 and CDR2 from the germline V gene are SNHLY and FYNNEI. The CDR3 DNA follows: TGTGCCAGCAGGAAGACTAGCGGGGGGTTCTACGAGCAGTACTTC. Its translation: CASRKTSGGFYEQYF.

The chain employs TRBV20-1 and TRBJ2-1; D is possibly TRBD1 or TRBD2 (5 bases each). The germline CDR1 and CDR2 sequences are DFQATT and SNEGSKA (reference sequence). The CDR3 runs to 12 residues. The V gene lost 3 bases and the J gene lost 10 bases, with 13 bases spanning the gap. The CDR3 DNA follows: TGCAGTGCTAGTGAAGACAGCGGCGAGCAGTTCTTC. Translation: CSASEDSGEQFF.

A few counts support this clone. This chain connects TRBV3-1 (or the pseudogene TRBV3-2) to TRBJ1-1; D remains unclear. Per the germline V gene, CDR1 is LGHDT and CDR2 is YNNKEL (reference sequence). Trimming removed 4 bases at V and 5 bases at J, with 11 bases between. This CDR3 comprises 13 residues. The CDR3 DNA sequence: TGTGCCAGCAGCCGCTTGGGCCTTACTGAAGCTTTCTTT. Its protein is CASSRLGLTEAFF.

The chain uses TRBV7-2 and TRBJ2-5, with 7 bases that match TRBD1. The CDR3 is 13 amino acids. From germline, CDR1 is SGHTA and CDR2 FQGNSA. Trimming at V came to 7 bases and at J to 4 bases, leaving 6 bases not matched to a gene. CDR3 amino acids: CASTQGVAETQYF. The CDR3 DNA is TGTGCCAGCACCCAGGGGGTGGCAGAGACCCAGTACTTC.

The chain is built from TRBV4-3 and TRBJ1-2; TRBD1 agrees at 7 bases. Losses at the gene ends were 1 base for V and 5 bases for J; bases not matched to a gene: 4. The CDR3 runs 14 residues. Germline lookup yields CDR1 LGHNA and CDR2 YSLEER. The CDR3 DNA follows: TGCGCCAGCAGCCAAGTCCCAGGGGGGTATGGCTACACCTTC. Amino acids: CASSQVPGGYGYTF.

The J gene is TRBJ1-5, the V gene TRBV2; no firm D call. Germline lookup yields CDR1 SNHLY and CDR2 FYNNEI. The CDR3 totals 16 residues. V gave up 7 bases and J gave up 1 base, with 17 bases separating them. CDR3 nucleotide sequence: TGTGCCAGCACCATAGGTTGGAGTGTCAGCAATCAGCCCCAGCATTTT. Amino acid sequence: CASTIGWSVSNQPQHF.

V is TRBV15 and J is TRBJ1-1; 8 bases line up with TRBD1. The ends lost 3 bases at V and 5 bases at J; junction bases unmatched: 11. Germline lookup yields CDR1 LNHNV and CDR2 YYDKDF (reference sequence). There are 16 residues in the CDR3. CDR3 sequence reads: CATSSPKDTGGTEAFF. The CDR3 nucleotides read TGTGCCACCAGCAGCCCTAAAGACACAGGGGGAACTGAAGCTTTCTTT.

This sequence joins TRBV5-1 and TRBJ1-2; 9 bases map to TRBD1. CDR1 and CDR2 from the germline V gene are SGHRS and YFSETQ. V lost 3 bases, J lost 4 bases, and 4 bases stayed unmatched. This CDR3 has 14 residues. The CDR3 is CASSSGTGIYGYTF. The CDR3 DNA follows: TGCGCCAGCAGCTCCGGGACAGGGATCTATGGCTACACCTTC.